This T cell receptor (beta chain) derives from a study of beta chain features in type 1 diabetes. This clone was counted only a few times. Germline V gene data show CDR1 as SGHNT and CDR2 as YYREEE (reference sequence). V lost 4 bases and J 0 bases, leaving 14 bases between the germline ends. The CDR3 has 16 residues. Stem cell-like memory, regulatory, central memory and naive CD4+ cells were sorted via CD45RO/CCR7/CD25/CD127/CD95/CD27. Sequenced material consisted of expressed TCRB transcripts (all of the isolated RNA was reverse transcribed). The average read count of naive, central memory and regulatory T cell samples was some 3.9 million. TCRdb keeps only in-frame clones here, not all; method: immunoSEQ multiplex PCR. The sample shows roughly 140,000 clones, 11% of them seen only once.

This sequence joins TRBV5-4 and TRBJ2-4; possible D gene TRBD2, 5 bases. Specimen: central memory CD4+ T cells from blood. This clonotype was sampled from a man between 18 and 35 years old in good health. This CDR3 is CASSPAGRLAKNIQYF. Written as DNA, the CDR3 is TGTGCCAGCAGCCCGGCGGGCAGGTTAGCCAAAAACATTCAGTACTTC. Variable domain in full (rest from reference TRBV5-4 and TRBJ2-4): ETGVTQSPTHLIKTRGQQVTLRCSSQSGHNTVSWYQQALGQGPQFIFQYYREEENGRGNFPPRFSGLQFPNYSSELNVNALELDDSALYLCASSPAGRLAKNIQYFGAGTRLSVL.